Presented here are 8 T cell receptor beta chains from one specimen sequenced in a study of neoadjuvant anti-PD-1 for oral cavity cancer. Indicated time point: after neoadjuvant nivolumab, at surgical resection. Measured with immunoSEQ multiplex PCR; TCRdb has only the in-frame clones, and not every one. The sample records 35,000 to 50,000 clones, 75% to 80% being singletons. Sequenced here: PBMCs, sampled after nivolumab (anti-PD-1) treatment. These receptors were obtained from a person between 40 and 79 years old with oral cavity squamous cell carcinoma.

The chain employs TRBV28 and TRBJ1-1; D remains unclear. V was shortened by 3 bases and J by 7 bases, with 12 bases between the two germline ends. This CDR3 is 13 amino acids long. From germline, CDR1 is MDHEN and CDR2 SYDVKM. The CDR3 is CASSFRQPFEAFF. DNA for the CDR3: TGTGCCAGCAGTTTTAGGCAGCCATTTGAAGCTTTCTTT.

This clone was seen once. V is TRBV5-4 and J is TRBJ2-7; tentatively, D is TRBD1 (6 bases). The germline gives CDR1 SGHNT, CDR2 YYREEE (reference sequence). Trimming took 5 bases from V and 4 from J, leaving 10 bases between them. The CDR3 is 12 amino acids. Written as DNA, the CDR3 is TGTGCCAGCAGTAAACAGGGTTACGAGCAGTACTTC. As protein: CASSKQGYEQYF.

The gene calls are TRBV13 and TRBJ2-3; 8 positions match TRBD2. Germline CDR1 and CDR2: PRHDT and FYEKMQ (reference sequence). J gave up 6 bases and V 5 bases, and 10 bases lay outside the gene matches. The length of the CDR3 is 15 residues. The CDR3 DNA reads as TGTGCCAGCAGCATAACGCGGGGGGCAGGCGATACGCAGTATTTT. It is translated as CASSITRGAGDTQYF. The variable domain in full, completed from reference TRBV13 and TRBJ2-3, reads AAGVIQSPRHLIKEKRETATLKCYPIPRHDTVYWYQQGPGQDPQFLISFYEKMQSDKGSIPDRFSAQQFSDYHSELNMSSLELGDSALYFCASSITRGAGDTQYFGPGTRLTVL.

The chain recombines TRBV6-5 with TRBJ1-6; D gene uncertain. The CDR3 contains 13 residues. From germline, CDR1 is MNHEY and CDR2 SVGAGI. The germline V and J ends were trimmed by 6 bases and 12 bases, with 15 bases remaining between them. The CDR3 coding sequence is TGTGCCAGCAGCCCTACGGGAGCGAAACCCCTCCACTTT. It is translated as CASSPTGAKPLHF.

V and J are TRBV7-9 and TRBJ2-7; 9 nucleotides match TRBD2. The germline CDR1 and CDR2 sequences are SEHNR and FQNEAQ (reference sequence). With V trimmed by 5 bases and J by 4 bases, 9 bases remained unmatched. The CDR3 contains 15 residues. CDR3 nucleotide sequence: TGTGCCAGCAGCGGCCTGGCGGGGGGGCGGTACGAGCAGTACTTC. Its protein product is CASSGLAGGRYEQYF.

The rearrangement uses TRBV28 and TRBJ1-1; D not certain. CDR3 length: 13 residues. In germline, CDR1 is MDHEN, CDR2 SYDVKM. V lost 2 bases to trimming and J lost 0 bases, with 4 bases between them. The DNA for the CDR3 is TGTGCCAGCAGTTTAGGGCTGAACACTGAAGCTTTCTTT. It specifies CASSLGLNTEAFF.

This clone came up a few times. This chain connects TRBV7-8 to TRBJ1-6; no reliable D call. V dropped 2 bases and J dropped 7 bases, with 18 bases sitting between them. The CDR3 is made up of 17 amino acids. Germline lookup yields CDR1 SGHVS and CDR2 FQNEAQ. The CDR3 sequence is CASSLSEHATINSPLHF. The CDR3 DNA sequence: TGTGCCAGCAGCTTAAGTGAACACGCGACGATAAATTCACCCCTCCACTTT.

This clone was detected only a few times. The chain carries TRBV12-5 and TRBJ1-1; tentatively, D is TRBD1 (5 bases). There are 15 residues in the CDR3. Germline assignment: CDR1 LGHNT and CDR2 FRNRAP. V was cut by 2 bases and J by 0 bases, with 10 bases left in between. CDR3 loop: CASGLPPTVNTEAFF. CDR3 DNA sequence: TGTGCTAGTGGTTTGCCCCCGACAGTGAACACTGAAGCTTTCTTT.